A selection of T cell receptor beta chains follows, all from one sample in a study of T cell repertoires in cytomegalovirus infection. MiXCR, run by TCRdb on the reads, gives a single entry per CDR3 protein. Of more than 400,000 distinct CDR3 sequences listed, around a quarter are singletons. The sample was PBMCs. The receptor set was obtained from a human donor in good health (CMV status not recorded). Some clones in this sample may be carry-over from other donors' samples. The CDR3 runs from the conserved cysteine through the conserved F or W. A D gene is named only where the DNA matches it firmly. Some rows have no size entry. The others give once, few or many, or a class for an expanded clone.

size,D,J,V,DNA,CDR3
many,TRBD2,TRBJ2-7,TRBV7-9,TGTGCCAGCAGCTCCAAAGCGGGAGGCTTCTACGAGCAGTACTTC,CASSSKAGGFYEQYF
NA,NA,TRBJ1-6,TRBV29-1,TGCAGCGCCCGAGGGGAGTATAATTCACCCCTCCACTTT,CSARGEYNSPLHF
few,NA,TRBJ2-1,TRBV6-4,TGTGCCAGCAGTGACTCCGGGGGTAATGGTGAGCAGTTCTTC,CASSDSGGNGEQFF
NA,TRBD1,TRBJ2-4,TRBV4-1,TGCGCCAGCAGCCAAGAACAGGGGTGGAACATTCAGTACTTC,CASSQEQGWNIQYF
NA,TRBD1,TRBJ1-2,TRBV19,TGTGCCAGTAGATTAGGACAGGCCTCTACTGGCTACACCTTC,CASRLGQASTGYTF
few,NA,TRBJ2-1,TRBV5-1,TGCGCCAGCAGCCCCGGGGGACCCCGGTCGGATGAGCAGTTCTTC,CASSPGGPRSDEQFF
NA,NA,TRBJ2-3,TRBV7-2,TGTGCCAGCAGCTTAGACCTAGCCGGAGCGCAGTATTTT,CASSLDLAGAQYF
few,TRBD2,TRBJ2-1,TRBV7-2,TGTGCCAGCAGCTTAGAAGCGGGAGGGATTTCAGCTGAGCAGTTCTTC,CASSLEAGGISAEQFF
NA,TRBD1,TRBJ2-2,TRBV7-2,TGTGCCAGCAGTCAGGGGGCTAGCTCCGGGGAGCTGTTTTTT,CASSQGASSGELFF
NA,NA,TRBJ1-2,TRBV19,TGTGCCAGTAGTTGGGGTTTGCGCGGCTACACCTTC,CASSWGLRGYTF
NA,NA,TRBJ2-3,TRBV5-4,TGTGCCACCCACCTGACTGGGACAGATACGCAGTATTTT,CATHLTGTDTQYF
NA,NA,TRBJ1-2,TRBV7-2,TGTGCCAGCAGCTTAGTTACGGCTGACGCTGGCTACACCTTC,CASSLVTADAGYTF